The 14 T cell receptor beta chains presented below share a single source sample, sequenced in a study of blood T cell repertoires in COVID-19. The assay was immunoSEQ multiplex PCR, and TCRdb's table has in-frame clones only and misses some. The sample yields under 150,000 clones, around 84% seen once. Sequencing input: peripheral blood. Receptor source: a man in his forties with acute or convalescent COVID-19.

The rearrangement joins TRBV2 to TRBJ1-1; the D gene is possibly TRBD1 (5 bases). The CDR3 is 16 amino acids. The germline V gene encodes CDR1 SNHLY and CDR2 FYNNEI. Trimming removed 0 bases at V and 10 bases at J, with 21 bases between. The CDR3 DNA reads TGTGCCAGCAGTGAAGCGCTTCTTGGAAGGGGAGGCGTAGCTTTCTTT. This sequence encodes CASSEALLGRGGVAFF. Full variable domain (missing parts from reference TRBV2 and TRBJ1-1): EPEVTQTPSHQVTQMGQEVILRCVPISNHLYFYWYRQILGQKVEFLVSFYNNEISEKSEIFDDQFSVERPDGSNFTLKIRSTKLEDSAMYFCASSEALLGRGGVAFFGQGTRLTVV.

V usage is TRBV6-5 and J usage is TRBJ1-1, with 8 bases that match TRBD1. The V gene's germline CDR1 is MNHEY and CDR2 SVGAGI. This CDR3 contains 11 residues. The J segment lost 10 bases and the V segment lost 7 bases, leaving 5 bases of the junction unmatched. The CDR3 DNA is TGTGCCAGCAAGGACAGGGACGGAGCTTTCTTT. Its translation: CASKDRDGAFF.

The rearrangement joins TRBV6-5 to TRBJ1-5; D perhaps matches TRBD1 (5 bases). Trimming left V 3 bases short and J 5 bases short, with 8 bases between. Germline CDR1 MNHEY, CDR2 SVGAGI. This CDR3 comprises 13 residues. CDR3 sequence (DNA): TGTGCCAGCAGTTATACAGGTTATCAGCCCCAGCATTTT. Protein sequence: CASSYTGYQPQHF.

The chain recombines TRBV7-8 with TRBJ2-7, with 9 bases aligning to TRBD1. V trimming: 2 bases; J trimming: 3 bases; junction bases outside the gene matches: 2. The CDR3 covers 14 residues. The germline CDR1 and CDR2 sequences are SGHVS and FQNEAQ. The CDR3 spells CASSLRTGDYEQYF. DNA of the CDR3: TGTGCCAGCAGCTTAAGGACAGGGGACTACGAGCAGTACTTC.

The rearrangement links TRBV2 to TRBJ1-1; 7 bases align to TRBD1. The CDR3 has 13 amino acids. Germline CDR1 is SNHLY and CDR2 is FYNNEI. V trimming: 2 bases; J trimming: 7 bases; junction bases outside the gene matches: 4. In nucleotides, the CDR3 is TGTGCCAGCAGTGAAAACACAGGGGTTGAAGCTTTCTTT. This translates into CASSENTGVEAFF.

This clone appeared a single time. The CDR3 protein is CASSYSDRDGGEAFF. The CDR3 region has the DNA TGTGCCAGCAGTTATTCGGACAGGGACGGAGGTGAAGCTTTCTTT. The chain links TRBV6-5 to TRBJ1-1, with 8 bases aligning to TRBD1. Germline V lookup: CDR1 MNHEY, CDR2 SVGAGI. This CDR3 region has 15 residues. The V gene end was trimmed by 3 bases and the J gene end by 7 bases; junction bases not matched to a gene: 10.

The chain carries TRBV29-1 and TRBJ2-7; 13 bases line up with TRBD2. The germline V gene has CDR1 SQVTM and CDR2 ANQGSEA. The CDR3 spans 14 residues. The V segment lost 6 bases and the J segment 3 bases; nucleotides outside the gene matches: 5. The CDR3 region is CSVEGLAGRYEQYF. In DNA, the CDR3 is TGCAGCGTAGAGGGACTAGCGGGGCGCTACGAGCAGTACTTC.

This sequence joins TRBV19 and TRBJ2-5, with D perhaps TRBD2 (5 bases). With 0 bases removed from V and 4 bases from J, the gap between germline ends came to 6 bases. CDR1 and CDR2 (germline): LNHDA, SQIVND (reference sequence). This CDR3 spans 13 amino acids. The CDR3 spells CASSIEAGETQYF. Here the CDR3 DNA reads TGTGCCAGTAGTATAGAGGCGGGAGAGACCCAGTACTTC.

The rearrangement uses TRBV4-3 and TRBJ2-1, with D maybe TRBD1 (6 bases). This CDR3 comprises 14 residues. Per germline, CDR1 LGHNA and CDR2 YSLEER. V was clipped by 0 bases and J by 8 bases, with 11 bases between them. The DNA of the CDR3 is TGCGCCAGCAGCCAAGATGTGGGGGCGGATGAGCAGTTCTTC. Its translation is CASSQDVGADEQFF.

There are a few counts of this clone. The chain employs TRBV4-1 and TRBJ1-4; TRBD1 might be the D (6 bases). CDR3 length: 15 residues. Between the trimmed V and J ends, which lost 6 bases and 4 bases, there was a span of 15 bases. Germline V gene sequence: CDR1 MGHRA, CDR2 YSYEKL. The CDR3 DNA reads as TGCGCCAGCAGACAATCCCCAGGGGTTAATGAAAAACTGTTTTTT. Its translation: CASRQSPGVNEKLFF.

This chain uses TRBV4-1 with TRBJ1-5; D uncertain. Germline V gives CDR1 MGHRA, CDR2 YSYEKL. CDR3 size: 16 residues. V dropped 0 bases and J dropped 7 bases, with 16 bases sitting between them. This chain's CDR3 is CASSQDLGLGRQPQHF. Here the CDR3 DNA reads TGCGCCAGCAGCCAAGATCTGGGTCTAGGTAGGCAGCCCCAGCATTTT.

The rearrangement links TRBV20-1 to TRBJ2-2; unclear D gene. Trimming took off 3 bases at V and 0 bases at J, with 5 bases between the two ends. Germline CDR1 DFQATT, CDR2 SNEGSKA (reference sequence). The CDR3 has 13 residues. CDR3 region: CSASQTNTGELFF. The CDR3, as DNA: TGCAGTGCTAGTCAGACGAACACCGGGGAGCTGTTTTTT.

The genes are TRBV24-1 and TRBJ2-1, with a weak D call TRBD2 (6 bases). CDR1 is KGHDR, CDR2 SFDVKD, per germline. The CDR3 is 14 amino acids. Trimming stripped 6 bases from V and 3 bases from J, with 11 bases between. CDR3 sequence (DNA): TGTGCCACCAGTCAAGGGGAGGACTACAATGAGCAGTTCTTC. Translation: CATSQGEDYNEQFF.

The chain uses TRBV5-4 and TRBJ2-5, with TRBD2 matching 7 bases. Per the germline V gene, CDR1 is SGHNT and CDR2 is YYREEE (reference sequence). The V segment lost 4 bases and the J segment 5 bases; nucleotides outside the gene matches: 5. The CDR3 contains 13 residues. The CDR3 bases are TGTGCCAGCAGCCCCGGACTAGATGAGACCCAGTACTTC. It yields the protein CASSPGLDETQYF. The whole variable domain, remainder taken from reference TRBV5-4 and TRBJ2-5, is ETGVTQSPTHLIKTRGQQVTLRCSSQSGHNTVSWYQQALGQGPQFIFQYYREEENGRGNFPPRFSGLQFPNYSSELNVNALELDDSALYLCASSPGLDETQYFGPGTRLLVL.